The 3 T cell receptor beta chains reported below all come from one sample, sequenced in a study of CD8 T cells in ankylosing spondylitis. TCRdb reprocessed the 5' RACE reads via MiXCR and lists one record per CDR3 protein. The repertoire has 90,000 to 100,000 distinct CDR3 sequences, about 8.5% of them found once; the top ten carry 9.9%. The sequencing sample was made of blood, either unsorted or a sorted T cell fraction (not recorded which). The receptors stem from a male donor with ankylosing spondylitis or in good health (not recorded which).

This clonotype was seen a few times. The chain couples TRBV5-1 to TRBJ1-5; D unresolved. V was pared by 3 bases and J by 0 bases, with 10 bases between. The CDR3 is made up of 15 amino acids. The germline gives CDR1 SGHRS, CDR2 YFSETQ. CDR3 DNA sequence: TGCGCCAGCAGCTCTGACCCCCATAGCAATCAGCCCCAGCATTTT. This sequence encodes CASSSDPHSNQPQHF.

This clonotype was counted ten times or more. The chain carries TRBV5-1 and TRBJ2-1, with 14 bases matching TRBD2. Germline trimming cut 1 base from V and 9 bases from J; bases unmatched to any gene: 9. Germline-derived CDR1 and CDR2 are SGHRS and YFSETQ. The CDR3 has 17 amino acids. This CDR3 is CASSLNRGLAGAREQFF. The CDR3 nucleotides are TGCGCCAGCAGCTTGAACAGGGGACTAGCGGGAGCTCGTGAGCAGTTCTTC.

Ten or more counts support this clonotype. The chain joins TRBV10-3 to TRBJ1-1, with 7 bases matching TRBD1. V was pared by 0 bases and J by 0 bases, with 7 bases of the junction left unmatched. From germline, CDR1 is ENHRY and CDR2 SYGVKD. This CDR3 region has 17 residues. The CDR3 loop reads CAISESVGGRMNTEAFF. CDR3 DNA: TGTGCCATCAGTGAGTCCGTAGGGGGCCGCATGAACACTGAAGCTTTCTTT.